This is a list of T cell receptor beta chains from one sample in a study of cytomegalovirus exposure and HLA in healthy donors. The table came from immunoSEQ multiplex PCR; TCRdb's copy has only in-frame clones and leaves some out. Of approximately 120,000 clones listed, approximately 85% are singletons. Sequencing used PBMCs. The source of these receptors is a woman aged 30 to 39 in good health and CMV-seropositive. Both conserved end residues are part of each CDR3. A D gene is named only where the DNA matches it firmly. Size is omitted from some rows. Given values are once, few, many or a class for expanded clones.

>TRBV7-2|TRBJ2-5|.|.
CASSALRETQYF
TGTGCCAGCAGCGCCCTTAGAGAGACCCAGTACTTC
>TRBV6-5|TRBJ2-2|once|.
CASSLVGALTGELFF
TGTGCCAGCAGCCTGGTGGGGGCCCTTACCGGGGAGCTGTTTTTT
>TRBV5-1|TRBJ2-1|.|TRBD2
CASSLGGTAGVLLNEQFF
TGCGCCAGCAGCTTGGGTGGCACGGCGGGAGTTTTGTTAAATGAGCAGTTCTTC
>TRBV28|TRBJ1-3|.|.
CASSFPAGGDGNTIYF
TGTGCCAGCAGTTTCCCCGCGGGGGGGGATGGAAACACCATATATTTT
>TRBV7-6|TRBJ1-6|.|.
CASTTGQPNSPLHF
TGTGCCAGCACCACCGGACAGCCTAATTCACCCCTCCACTTT
>TRBV4-2|TRBJ2-7|.|TRBD2
CASSQDGGGNEQYF
TGTGCCAGCAGCCAAGATGGGGGAGGGAACGAGCAGTACTTC
>TRBV9|TRBJ2-2|.|.
CASSAQVPYSATNTGELFF
TGTGCCAGCAGCGCTCAAGTTCCATATAGCGCAACGAACACCGGGGAGCTGTTTTTT
>TRBV9|TRBJ2-7|.|.
CASTLHDTPSYEQYF
TGTGCCAGCACCTTACACGACACCCCCTCCTACGAGCAGTACTTC
>TRBV5-1|TRBJ2-2|.|.
CASRLGAGVNAGELFF
TGCGCCAGCAGGTTAGGGGCCGGCGTGAACGCCGGGGAGCTGTTTTTT
>TRBV11-2|TRBJ2-7|.|TRBD1
CASRSISGQGYEQYF
TGTGCCAGCAGATCTATATCGGGACAGGGCTACGAGCAGTACTTC
>TRBV6-5|TRBJ1-1|once|.
CASSYGPNTEAFF
TGTGCCAGCAGTTACGGGCCGAACACTGAAGCTTTCTTT
>TRBV19|TRBJ1-2|.|.
CASRELDYGYTF
TGTGCCAGTAGGGAGTTGGACTATGGCTACACCTTC
>TRBV5-6|TRBJ1-5|.|TRBD1
CASSYRQGLYSNQPQHF
TGTGCCAGCAGCTACCGACAGGGGCTTTATAGCAATCAGCCCCAGCATTTT
>TRBV9|TRBJ2-6|.|.
CASRLSGANVLTF
TGTGCCAGCAGACTTTCTGGGGCCAACGTCCTGACTTTC
>TRBV28|TRBJ1-4|.|.
CASSGEGANEKLFF
TGTGCCAGCAGTGGGGAAGGGGCTAATGAAAAACTGTTTTTT
>TRBV21-1|TRBJ2-5|.|.
CASSGTTREQYF
TGTGCCAGCAGTGGGACTACAAGGGAGCAGTACTTC